This T cell receptor beta chain was identified during a study of Tregs in tolerant kidney transplant recipients. The CDR3 is 14 residues long. From germline, CDR1 is SQVTM and CDR2 ANQGSEA. V was clipped by 6 bases and J by 3 bases; unmatched bases: 11. Clones were sequenced by immunoSEQ multiplex PCR, and TCRdb holds only the in-frame ones, with some missing. Of about 110,000 clones in the sample, around 90% are singletons; the top ten hold roughly 0.31%. This sequence was found in a human donor who received a combined kidney and bone marrow transplant. The V gene is TRBV29-1, the J gene TRBJ2-7; TRBD2 matches at 7 bases. This sample comprised CD4+ T cells from blood, obtained before the transplant. The CDR3 DNA is TGCAGCGTGAGACGACTAGCACGGGACTACGAGCAGTACTTC. It translates to CSVRRLARDYEQYF.